Listed below are T cell receptor beta chains from one sample, sequenced in a study of cytomegalovirus exposure and HLA in healthy donors. The protocol was immunoSEQ multiplex PCR, while the TCRdb copy is restricted to in-frame clones and leaves out a portion. The profile shows approximately 150,000 clones, less than 90% of them singletons. Sample: PBMCs. The receptor set was obtained from a man aged 30 to 45 in good health and CMV-seronegative. The CDR3 runs from the conserved cysteine through the conserved F or W. The order of the fields is CDR3 protein, CDR3 DNA, D gene, clone size, V gene, J gene. D genes are given only for firm matches. Expanded clones are given a class, and other clones once, few, many or no size at all.

CDR3: CASSLLGSQETQYF; DNA: TGCGCCAGCAGCCTCCTGGGGAGTCAAGAGACCCAGTACTTC; D: -; size: -; V: TRBV5-1; J: TRBJ2-5
CDR3: CASSTGQEGGYTF; DNA: TGCGCCAGCAGCACCGGACAGGAAGGTGGCTACACCTTC; D: TRBD1; size: -; V: TRBV5-1; J: TRBJ1-2
CDR3: CAGGRGATTEAFF; DNA: TGTGCGGGGGGGCGGGGGGCGACCACTGAAGCTTTCTTT; D: -; size: -; V: TRBV7-9; J: TRBJ1-1
CDR3: CASSLMGRTVSADTQYF; DNA: TGTGCCAGCAGCTTAATGGGCCGGACGGTTAGCGCAGATACGCAGTATTTT; D: -; size: -; V: TRBV7-6; J: TRBJ2-3
CDR3: CATSRGTQGLEQYF; DNA: TGTGCCACCAGCAGAGGAACACAGGGTCTTGAGCAGTACTTC; D: -; size: -; V: TRBV15; J: TRBJ2-7
CDR3: CAISDPSGGAAGYEQYF; DNA: TGTGCCATCAGCGACCCCTCGGGGGGGGCGGCGGGGTACGAGCAGTACTTC; D: TRBD2; size: -; V: TRBV10-3; J: TRBJ2-7
CDR3: CASSQGGSTDTQYF; DNA: TGTGCCAGCAGCCAGGGCGGGAGCACAGATACGCAGTATTTT; D: -; size: once; V: TRBV4-2; J: TRBJ2-3
CDR3: CASSPGTGGFYNEQFF; DNA: TGTGCCAGCAGTCCAGGGACGGGAGGGTTCTACAATGAGCAGTTCTTC; D: TRBD2; size: -; V: TRBV13; J: TRBJ2-1
CDR3: CASGLVLGETQYF; DNA: TGTGCTAGTGGTTTGGTACTCGGAGAGACCCAGTACTTC; D: -; size: -; V: TRBV12-5; J: TRBJ2-5
CDR3: CASSLETGGTEAFF; DNA: TGTGCCAGCAGCTTAGAGACAGGGGGGACTGAAGCTTTCTTT; D: TRBD1; size: -; V: TRBV7-9; J: TRBJ1-1
CDR3: CASSFGDGTLQETQYF; DNA: TGTGCCAGCAGTTTTGGTGACGGGACACTGCAAGAGACCCAGTACTTC; D: -; size: -; V: TRBV28; J: TRBJ2-5
CDR3: CASSSLDSSYEQYF; DNA: TGCGCCAGCAGTTCCTTAGACAGCTCCTACGAGCAGTACTTC; D: -; size: -; V: TRBV5-1; J: TRBJ2-7
CDR3: CASTMTRGGTEAFF; DNA: TGTGCCAGCACCATGACGAGGGGGGGCACTGAAGCTTTCTTT; D: -; size: -; V: TRBV27; J: TRBJ1-1
CDR3: CASSTPGLAGGPGEQYF; DNA: TGTGCCAGCAGTACACCGGGACTAGCGGGGGGGCCGGGCGAGCAGTACTTC; D: TRBD2; size: few; V: TRBV28; J: TRBJ2-7
CDR3: CASSTLGLAAQETQYF; DNA: TGTGCCAGCAGCACCCTGGGACTAGCGGCCCAAGAGACCCAGTACTTC; D: TRBD2; size: -; V: TRBV4-2; J: TRBJ2-5
CDR3: CASSFGGLTYEQYF; DNA: TGCGCCAGCAGCTTTGGAGGGCTCACCTACGAGCAGTACTTC; D: -; size: -; V: TRBV5-1; J: TRBJ2-7
CDR3: CASSATDRDTGELFF; DNA: TGTGCCAGTAGTGCCACGGACAGGGATACCGGGGAGCTGTTTTTT; D: TRBD1; size: few; V: TRBV19; J: TRBJ2-2
CDR3: CAISGGGQGDYGYTF; DNA: TGTGCCATCAGTGGCGGGGGACAGGGAGACTATGGCTACACCTTC; D: TRBD1; size: -; V: TRBV10-3; J: TRBJ1-2
CDR3: CATSGARASNYGYTF; DNA: TGTGCCACCAGCGGAGCCAGGGCTTCTAACTATGGCTACACCTTC; D: -; size: -; V: TRBV15; J: TRBJ1-2